Presented here are 25 T cell receptor beta chains from one specimen sequenced in a study of shared clonotypes between healthy human individuals. The repertoire was sequenced with immunoSEQ multiplex PCR; TCRdb's copy has only in-frame clones and lacks some. The sample records around 690,000 clones, 90% being singletons. Sample: memory CD8+ T cells from PBMCs. Noted subset: CD45RO+ cells pooled with CCR7-negative TemRA cells. These receptors were collected from a man between 18 and 35 years old in good health. Some clones in this sample may be carry-over from other donors' samples.

This chain connects TRBV14 to TRBJ2-1, with D perhaps TRBD2 (6 bases). The V gene's germline CDR1 is SGHDN and CDR2 FVKESK. Trimming shortened V by 3 bases and J by 0 bases, and 12 bases separated the two germline ends. There are 16 residues in the CDR3. The CDR3 region has the DNA TGTGCCAGCAGCCAGGGCTCCGGGAGCTCCTACAATGAGCAGTTCTTC. Encoded protein: CASSQGSGSSYNEQFF.

The chain has TRBV7-3 and TRBJ2-2; the D gene is possibly TRBD2 (6 bases). Trimming removed 5 bases at V and 4 bases at J, with 14 bases between. The CDR3 loop spans 15 amino acids. CDR1 SGHTA and CDR2 FQGTGA come from the germline V gene. CDR3 sequence: CASSRSGTGTGELFF. For the CDR3, the DNA is TGTGCCAGCAGCAGATCCGGGACTGGCACCGGGGAGCTGTTTTTT.

The chain is built from TRBV2 and TRBJ2-1, with 8 nucleotides matching TRBD2. Germline V gene sequence: CDR1 SNHLY, CDR2 FYNNEI. The CDR3 has 16 amino acids. V shed 6 bases and J 0 bases; nucleotides not matched to a gene: 7. The CDR3 loop reads CASRFGTRSSYNEQFF. CDR3 nucleotides: TGTGCCAGCAGATTTGGGACTAGGAGCTCCTACAATGAGCAGTTCTTC. Filled out from reference TRBV2 and TRBJ2-1, the complete variable domain reads EPEVTQTPSHQVTQMGQEVILRCVPISNHLYFYWYRQILGQKVEFLVSFYNNEISEKSEIFDDQFSVERPDGSNFTLKIRSTKLEDSAMYFCASRFGTRSSYNEQFFGPGTRLTVL.

The rearrangement joins TRBV19 to TRBJ1-5, with D unclear. The germline gives CDR1 LNHDA, CDR2 SQIVND (reference sequence). The CDR3 has 13 residues. V lost 7 bases to trimming and J lost 0 bases, with 7 bases between them. The chain's CDR3 is CASTRYSNQPQHF. CDR3 nucleotide sequence: TGTGCCAGTACTCGGTATAGCAATCAGCCCCAGCATTTT.

The chain joins TRBV30 to TRBJ2-5, with D possibly matching TRBD2 (6 bases). CDR3 length: 13 residues. The V gene's germline CDR1 is GTSNPN and CDR2 SVGIG (reference sequence). V shed 2 bases and J shed 4 bases, with 11 bases lying between them. For the CDR3, the DNA is TGTGCCTGGAGTTTTCAGGGAGGAGAGACCCAGTACTTC. Its protein product is CAWSFQGGETQYF.

J is TRBJ2-1 and V is TRBV27, with D perhaps being TRBD1 or TRBD2 (5 bases each). This CDR3 has 17 residues. Trimming shortened V by 7 bases and J by 6 bases, and 25 bases separated the two germline ends. The V gene's germline CDR1 is MNHEY and CDR2 SMNVEV (reference sequence). CDR3 region: CASTRGAGAQPTNEQFF. CDR3 DNA: TGTGCCAGCACTCGTGGGGCGGGCGCCCAACCGACCAATGAGCAGTTCTTC.

This clone came up once. This chain links TRBV4-2 with TRBJ2-7; 11 bases agree with TRBD2. V shed 0 bases and J 3 bases; nucleotides not matched to a gene: 10. Germline CDR1 is LGHNA and CDR2 is YNFKEQ. The CDR3 length is 18 residues. CDR3 in amino acids: CASSQEGSGTSGFYEQYF. CDR3 sequence (DNA): TGTGCCAGCAGCCAAGAGGGCTCCGGGACTAGCGGATTCTACGAGCAGTACTTC.

The V call is TRBV4-1, the J call TRBJ2-7; 8 bases align to TRBD2. This CDR3 contains 16 residues. Looked up from germline, CDR1 is MGHRA and CDR2 is YSYEKL. Germline trimming cut 1 base from V and 4 bases from J; bases unmatched to any gene: 9. The CDR3 DNA follows: TGCGCCAGCAGCCAAGTATTAGCGGGACGCAATTACGAGCAGTACTTC. This encodes CASSQVLAGRNYEQYF.

The V gene is TRBV4-1, the J gene TRBJ2-3, with D tentatively TRBD1 or TRBD2 (5 bases each). CDR1 is MGHRA and CDR2 is YSYEKL in the germline V gene. Between the trimmed V and J ends, which lost 1 base and 2 bases, there was a span of 19 bases. The CDR3 is 18 amino acids. CDR3 nucleotide sequence: TGCGCCAGCAGCCAAGTTGGGGCCAGGCGGGCCTCCACAGATACGCAGTATTTT. It encodes CASSQVGARRASTDTQYF.

This CDR3 reads CSVGESGRGSYEQYF. Here the CDR3 DNA reads TGCAGCGTTGGGGAAAGCGGGAGAGGTTCCTACGAGCAGTACTTC. This rearrangement joins TRBV29-1 to TRBJ2-7, with TRBD2 identical over 8 bases. The J segment lost 1 base and the V segment lost 4 bases, leaving 9 bases of the junction unmatched. The CDR3 length is 15 residues. The germline V gene encodes CDR1 SQVTM and CDR2 ANQGSEA.

The V gene is TRBV5-6, the J gene TRBJ1-4, with D unresolved. V was shortened by 2 bases and J by 5 bases, with 10 bases between the two germline ends. Germline V gene sequence: CDR1 SGHDT, CDR2 YYEEEE. This CDR3 region has 14 residues. Here the CDR3 DNA reads TGTGCCAGCAGCTTAAAGGAGGAGAATGAAAAACTGTTTTTT. It encodes CASSLKEENEKLFF. Together with reference TRBV5-6 and TRBJ1-4, the CDR3 gives the full variable domain: DAGVTQSPTHLIKTRGQQVTLRCSPKSGHDTVSWYQQALGQGPQFIFQYYEEEERQRGNFPDRFSGHQFPNYSSELNVNALLLGDSALYLCASSLKEENEKLFFGSGTQLSVL.

The rearrangement links TRBV7-9 to TRBJ1-2, with TRBD1 matching over 10 bases. V gave up 5 bases and J gave up 3 bases; unmatched junction bases: 6. This CDR3 has 15 residues. Per germline, CDR1 SEHNR and CDR2 FQNEAQ (reference sequence). The CDR3: CASSRQGAMDYGYTF. As DNA, the CDR3 is TGTGCCAGCAGCCGACAGGGGGCGATGGACTATGGCTACACCTTC.

This clone showed up just a few times. The genes are TRBV19 and TRBJ1-3, with D hard to call. Per the germline V gene, CDR1 is LNHDA and CDR2 is SQIVND (reference sequence). The CDR3 has 15 amino acids. Trimming cost V 1 base and J 0 bases, with 7 bases left between them. CDR3 region: CASSIAELSGNTIYF. The CDR3 nucleotides are TGTGCCAGTAGTATAGCGGAGCTCTCTGGAAACACCATATATTTT.

The chain recombines TRBV7-9 with TRBJ1-5; a possible D gene is TRBD1 (5 bases). This CDR3 comprises 14 residues. V gave up 5 bases and J gave up 6 bases, with 14 bases separating them. Germline V gene sequence: CDR1 SEHNR, CDR2 FQNEAQ (reference sequence). CDR3 in amino acids: CASSLGGVTQPQHF. In DNA, the CDR3 is TGTGCCAGCAGCCTCGGAGGGGTAACTCAGCCCCAGCATTTT.

The V gene is TRBV10-3, the J gene TRBJ2-1; 7 positions match TRBD2. Per the germline V gene, CDR1 is ENHRY and CDR2 is SYGVKD. The ends lost 1 base at V and 2 bases at J; junction bases unmatched: 8. The length of the CDR3 is 17 residues. CDR3 region: CAISEYAAGVAYNEQFF. The CDR3 region has the DNA TGTGCCATCAGTGAGTACGCGGCGGGAGTGGCCTACAATGAGCAGTTCTTC.

The chain links TRBV11-2 to TRBJ2-7; 8 positions match TRBD1. This CDR3 spans 14 amino acids. Germline trimming cut 5 bases from V and 4 bases from J; bases unmatched to any gene: 7. Germline CDR1 reads SGHAT; CDR2 reads FQNNGV. CDR3 protein: CASSPSTGEYEQYF. CDR3 in DNA: TGTGCCAGCAGCCCCTCGACAGGGGAATACGAGCAGTACTTC.

This clone has just a few counts. V and J are TRBV4-2 and TRBJ1-1; the D gene is possibly TRBD1 (6 bases). The germline CDR1 and CDR2 sequences are LGHNA and YNFKEQ. The CDR3 consists of 15 residues. Trimming cost V 6 bases and J 0 bases, with 14 bases left between them. CDR3 nucleotides: TGTGCCAGCAGGACGGACAGCCTTATGAACACTGAAGCTTTCTTT. It is translated as CASRTDSLMNTEAFF.

The rearrangement links TRBV28 to TRBJ2-2, with D perhaps assigned TRBD1 or TRBD2 (6 bases each). Trimming removed 7 bases at V and 6 bases at J, with 27 bases between. In germline, CDR1 is MDHEN, CDR2 SYDVKM. The CDR3 spans 18 residues. Here the CDR3 DNA reads TGTGCCAGCATCCCCCCAAACGGGGGCCGTCGTGGGGCCGGGGAGCTGTTTTTT. Its translation is CASIPPNGGRRGAGELFF.

The V gene is TRBV5-1, the J gene TRBJ2-1, with 14 nucleotides matching TRBD2. This CDR3 comprises 16 residues. CDR1 SGHRS and CDR2 YFSETQ come from the germline V gene. The junction had 11 bases not matched to a gene; V was cut back by 5 bases and J by 10 bases. The CDR3 loop reads CASSPTGTSGSLEQFF. The DNA for the CDR3 is TGCGCCAGCAGTCCTACCGGGACTAGCGGGAGCCTCGAGCAGTTCTTC.

The gene calls are TRBV7-9 and TRBJ1-2, with unresolved D. The CDR3 length is 16 residues. The germline V gene has CDR1 SEHNR and CDR2 FQNEAQ (reference sequence). Trimming removed 4 bases at V and 0 bases at J, with 15 bases between. The CDR3 DNA sequence: TGTGCCAGCAGCTCCCTCCGGGAGACACCTAACTATGGCTACACCTTC. Encoded protein: CASSSLRETPNYGYTF.

With respect to this clone: Other DNA sequences within the sample encode an identical CDR3. This chain links TRBV7-9 with TRBJ2-1; the D is unclear. The CDR3 totals 14 residues. The V end lost 1 base, the J end lost 2 bases, and 6 bases lay between the germline ends. Germline V lookup: CDR1 SEHNR, CDR2 FQNEAQ (reference sequence). CDR3 DNA: TGTGCCAGCAGCTTAGTGCTGGCCTACAATGAGCAGTTCTTC. It codes for CASSLVLAYNEQFF.

V and J are TRBV7-9 and TRBJ2-7; D perhaps matches TRBD2 (6 bases). CDR3 size: 12 residues. V was shortened by 6 bases and J by 5 bases, with 11 bases between the two germline ends. Germline assignment: CDR1 SEHNR and CDR2 FQNEAQ (reference sequence). CDR3 loop: CASSYTSNEQYF. DNA for the CDR3: TGTGCCAGCAGTTATACTAGCAACGAGCAGTACTTC.

The rearrangement links TRBV5-8 to TRBJ2-2; D is perhaps TRBD2 (6 bases). Germline assignment: CDR1 SGHTS and CDR2 YDEGEE. Trimming took off 1 base at V and 2 bases at J, with 15 bases between the two ends. The CDR3 sequence is 17 residues long. The chain's CDR3 is CASSLLWRDGNTGELFF. The CDR3 DNA is TGTGCCAGCAGCTTGTTATGGAGGGATGGTAACACCGGGGAGCTGTTTTTT.

J is TRBJ2-7 and V is TRBV7-9; TRBD2 is a possible D gene (6 bases). This CDR3 comprises 13 residues. Germline V lookup: CDR1 SEHNR, CDR2 FQNEAQ (reference sequence). The germline V and J ends were trimmed by 3 bases and 5 bases, with 11 bases remaining between them. The CDR3 nucleotides are TGTGCCAGCAGCTTTACGGGACTGGACGAGCAGTACTTC. This encodes CASSFTGLDEQYF.

The rearrangement uses TRBV29-1 and TRBJ2-7; D gene ambiguous. Germline V gives CDR1 SQVTM, CDR2 ANQGSEA. The CDR3 runs 13 residues. The ends were cut back, 5 bases at V and 3 bases at J, with 14 bases in the middle. The DNA for the CDR3 is TGCAGCGTTTACCTCCCGTCCTTCTACGAGCAGTACTTC. The encoded protein is CSVYLPSFYEQYF.